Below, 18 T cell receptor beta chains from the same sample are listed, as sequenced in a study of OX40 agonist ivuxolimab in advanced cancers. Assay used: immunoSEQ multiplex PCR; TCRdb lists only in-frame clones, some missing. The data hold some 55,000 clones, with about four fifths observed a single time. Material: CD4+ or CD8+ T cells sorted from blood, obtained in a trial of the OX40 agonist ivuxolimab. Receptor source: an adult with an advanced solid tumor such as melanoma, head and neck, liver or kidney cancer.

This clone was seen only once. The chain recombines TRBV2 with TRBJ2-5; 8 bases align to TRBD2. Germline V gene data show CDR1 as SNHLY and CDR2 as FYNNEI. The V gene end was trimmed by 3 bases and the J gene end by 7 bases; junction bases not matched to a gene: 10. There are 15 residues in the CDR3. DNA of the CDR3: TGTGCCAGCAGTGATCAAGCGGGAGTCCTCGGGACCCAGTACTTC. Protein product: CASSDQAGVLGTQYF.

The CDR3 is CSARDRVTETQYF. In DNA form, the CDR3 reads TGCAGCGCCAGGGACAGGGTGACAGAGACCCAGTACTTC. The J gene is TRBJ2-5, the V gene TRBV29-1; TRBD1 aligns across 9 bases. Germline loops: CDR1 SQVTM, CDR2 ANQGSEA. V was pared by 7 bases and J by 4 bases, with 7 bases of the junction left unmatched. CDR3 length: 13 amino acids.

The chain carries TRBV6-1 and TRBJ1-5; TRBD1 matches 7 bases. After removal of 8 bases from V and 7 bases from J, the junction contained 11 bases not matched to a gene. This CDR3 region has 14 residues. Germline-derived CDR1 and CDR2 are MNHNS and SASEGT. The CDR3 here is CASGDRAVGQPQHF. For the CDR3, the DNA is TGTGCCAGCGGCGACAGGGCGGTGGGACAGCCCCAGCATTTT.

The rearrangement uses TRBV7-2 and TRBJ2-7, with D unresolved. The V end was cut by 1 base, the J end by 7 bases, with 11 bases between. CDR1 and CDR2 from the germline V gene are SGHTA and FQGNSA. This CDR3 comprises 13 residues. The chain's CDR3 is CASSLVPNQEQYF. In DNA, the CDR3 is TGTGCCAGCAGCTTAGTCCCCAACCAGGAGCAGTACTTC.

CDR3 sequence (DNA): TGTGCCTGGTCTCCCGCGAATGAGCAGTTCTTC. It encodes CAWSPANEQFF. The J gene is TRBJ2-1, the V gene TRBV30; D not certain. Trimming removed 5 bases at V and 7 bases at J, with 9 bases between. Germline values: CDR1 GTSNPN, CDR2 SVGIG (reference sequence). This CDR3 has 11 amino acids.

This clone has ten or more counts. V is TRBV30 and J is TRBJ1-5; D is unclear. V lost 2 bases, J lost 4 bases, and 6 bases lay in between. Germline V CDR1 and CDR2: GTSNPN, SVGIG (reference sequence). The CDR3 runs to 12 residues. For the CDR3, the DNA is TGTGCCTGGAGTTACAGTAATCAGCCCCAGCATTTT. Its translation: CAWSYSNQPQHF.

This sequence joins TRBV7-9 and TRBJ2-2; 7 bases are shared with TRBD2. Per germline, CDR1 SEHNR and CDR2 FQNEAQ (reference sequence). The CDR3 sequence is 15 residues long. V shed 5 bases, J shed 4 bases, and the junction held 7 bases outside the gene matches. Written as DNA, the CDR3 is TGTGCCAGCAGCGCCGGACTAGTGGGCACCGGGGAGCTGTTTTTT. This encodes CASSAGLVGTGELFF.

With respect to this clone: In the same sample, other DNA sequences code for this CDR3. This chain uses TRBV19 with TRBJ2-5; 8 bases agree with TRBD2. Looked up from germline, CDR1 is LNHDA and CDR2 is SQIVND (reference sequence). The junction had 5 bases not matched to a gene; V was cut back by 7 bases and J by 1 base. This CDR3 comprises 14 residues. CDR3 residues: CASTKRGGQETQYF. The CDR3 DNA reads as TGTGCCAGTACCAAACGGGGGGGCCAAGAGACCCAGTACTTC.

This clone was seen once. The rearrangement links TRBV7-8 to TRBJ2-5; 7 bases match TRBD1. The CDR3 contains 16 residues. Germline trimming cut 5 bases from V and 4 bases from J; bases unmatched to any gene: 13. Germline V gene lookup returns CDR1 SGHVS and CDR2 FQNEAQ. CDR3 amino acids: CASSRDRIPIRETQYF. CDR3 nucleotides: TGTGCCAGCAGCAGGGACAGAATTCCGATTAGAGAGACCCAGTACTTC.

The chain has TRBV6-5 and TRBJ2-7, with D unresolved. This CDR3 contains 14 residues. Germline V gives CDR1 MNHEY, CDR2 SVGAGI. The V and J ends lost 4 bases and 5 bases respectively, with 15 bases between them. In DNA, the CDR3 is TGTGCCAGCAGTTTACTCGATATAGGGAACGAGCAGTACTTC. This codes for CASSLLDIGNEQYF.

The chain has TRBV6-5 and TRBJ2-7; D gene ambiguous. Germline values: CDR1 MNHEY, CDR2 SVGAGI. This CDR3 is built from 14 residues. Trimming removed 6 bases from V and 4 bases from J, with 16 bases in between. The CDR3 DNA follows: TGTGCCAGCAGGCCCGGACCCAACCTATACGAGCAGTACTTC. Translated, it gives CASRPGPNLYEQYF.

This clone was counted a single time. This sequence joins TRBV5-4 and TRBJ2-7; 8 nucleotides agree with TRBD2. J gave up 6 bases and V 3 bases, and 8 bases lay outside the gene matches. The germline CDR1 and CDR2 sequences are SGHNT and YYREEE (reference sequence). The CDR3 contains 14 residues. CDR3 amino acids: CASSSGGLAPEQYF. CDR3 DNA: TGTGCCAGCAGCTCGGGAGGACTAGCTCCCGAGCAGTACTTC. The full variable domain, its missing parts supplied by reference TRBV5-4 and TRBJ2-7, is ETGVTQSPTHLIKTRGQQVTLRCSSQSGHNTVSWYQQALGQGPQFIFQYYREEENGRGNFPPRFSGLQFPNYSSELNVNALELDDSALYLCASSSGGLAPEQYFGPGTRLTVT.

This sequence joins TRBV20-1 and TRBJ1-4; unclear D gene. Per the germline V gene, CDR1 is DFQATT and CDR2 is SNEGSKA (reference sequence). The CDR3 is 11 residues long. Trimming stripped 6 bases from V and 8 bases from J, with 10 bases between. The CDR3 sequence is CSATQREKLFF. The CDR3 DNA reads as TGCAGTGCGACCCAGAGGGAAAAACTGTTTTTT.

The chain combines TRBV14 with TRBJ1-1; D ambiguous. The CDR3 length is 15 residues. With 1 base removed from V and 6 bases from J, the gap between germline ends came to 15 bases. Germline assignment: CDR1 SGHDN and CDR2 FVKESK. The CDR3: CASSQAGSRPAEAFF. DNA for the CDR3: TGTGCCAGCAGCCAAGCCGGTTCCCGGCCTGCTGAAGCTTTCTTT.

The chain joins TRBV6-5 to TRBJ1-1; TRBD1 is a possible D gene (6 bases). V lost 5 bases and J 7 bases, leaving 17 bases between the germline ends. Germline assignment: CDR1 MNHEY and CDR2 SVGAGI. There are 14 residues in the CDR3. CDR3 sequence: CASSPSRGPGEAFF. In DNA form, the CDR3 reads TGTGCCAGCAGTCCCAGTCGGGGGCCGGGTGAAGCTTTCTTT.

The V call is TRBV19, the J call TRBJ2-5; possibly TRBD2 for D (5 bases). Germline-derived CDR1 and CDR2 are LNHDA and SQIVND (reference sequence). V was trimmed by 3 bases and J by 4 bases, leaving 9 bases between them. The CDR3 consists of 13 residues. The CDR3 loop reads CASSMVRGETQYF. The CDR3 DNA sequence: TGTGCCAGTAGTATGGTACGGGGAGAGACCCAGTACTTC.

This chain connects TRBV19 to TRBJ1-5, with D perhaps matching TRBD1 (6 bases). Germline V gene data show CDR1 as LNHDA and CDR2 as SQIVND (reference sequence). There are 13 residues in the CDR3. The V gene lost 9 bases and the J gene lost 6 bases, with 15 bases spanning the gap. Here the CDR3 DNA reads TGTGCCAGCGCGGGGGGGGCGGCTCAGCCCCAGCATTTT. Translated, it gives CASAGGAAQPQHF.

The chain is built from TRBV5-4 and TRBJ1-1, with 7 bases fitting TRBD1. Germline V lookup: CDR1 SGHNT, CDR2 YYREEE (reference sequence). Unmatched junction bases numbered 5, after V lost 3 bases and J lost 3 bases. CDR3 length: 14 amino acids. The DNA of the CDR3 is TGTGCCAGCAGCTCCCGCGGGACAGACACTGAAGCTTTCTTT. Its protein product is CASSSRGTDTEAFF.